This is a list of T cell receptor beta chains from one sample in a study of blood T cell repertoires in COVID-19. Sequenced by immunoSEQ multiplex PCR; TCRdb stores in-frame clones only, minus some. In the table there are some 180,000 clones, roughly 90% of which are singletons. The sequencing input was peripheral blood. All receptors come from a man aged 18-30 years with COVID-19, enrolled during active disease. Each CDR3 is given with its conserved first and last residue. The order of the fields is V gene, clone size, J gene, D gene, CDR3 protein, CDR3 DNA. A D gene is named only where the DNA matches it firmly. Rows give clone size only sometimes, using once, few, many, or a class for an expanded clone.

V gene: TRBV5-1
clone size: NA
J gene: TRBJ2-5
D gene: NA
CDR3 protein: CASSRETGAGETQYF
CDR3 DNA: TGCGCCAGCAGCCGGGAAACAGGGGCGGGGGAGACCCAGTACTTC

V gene: TRBV21-1
clone size: NA
J gene: TRBJ2-2
D gene: NA
CDR3 protein: CASSTLLTHSGPNTGELFF
CDR3 DNA: TGTGCCAGCAGCACGCTTTTAACCCACAGCGGACCGAACACCGGGGAGCTGTTTTTT

V gene: TRBV6-2/TRBV6-3
clone size: NA
J gene: TRBJ2-5
D gene: TRBD2
CDR3 protein: CASSASTSVRGETQYF
CDR3 DNA: TGTGCCAGCAGTGCCTCGACTAGCGTCCGTGGTGAGACCCAGTACTTC

V gene: TRBV10-2
clone size: NA
J gene: TRBJ1-5
D gene: TRBD1
CDR3 protein: CASRGQGAQPQHF
CDR3 DNA: TGCGCCAGCAGGGGACAGGGGGCACAGCCCCAGCATTTT

V gene: TRBV14
clone size: NA
J gene: TRBJ1-2
D gene: NA
CDR3 protein: CASSPGVGWGYTF
CDR3 DNA: TGTGCCAGCAGCCCGGGGGTCGGATGGGGCTACACCTTC

V gene: TRBV28
clone size: NA
J gene: TRBJ2-1
D gene: TRBD2
CDR3 protein: CASSLEVAGENNEQFF
CDR3 DNA: TGTGCCAGCAGCCTCGAGGTCGCGGGAGAAAACAATGAGCAGTTCTTC

V gene: TRBV5-5
clone size: NA
J gene: TRBJ1-5
D gene: NA
CDR3 protein: CASSLFAASNQPQHF
CDR3 DNA: TGTGCCAGCAGCTTGTTTGCGGCCAGCAATCAGCCCCAGCATTTT

V gene: TRBV5-1
clone size: NA
J gene: TRBJ2-3
D gene: NA
CDR3 protein: CASSFGGADTQYF
CDR3 DNA: TGCGCCAGCAGCTTCGGAGGGGCAGATACGCAGTATTTT

V gene: TRBV29-1
clone size: once
J gene: TRBJ2-1
D gene: NA
CDR3 protein: CSVEVGGAGNEQFF
CDR3 DNA: TGCAGCGTTGAAGTAGGAGGGGCGGGTAATGAGCAGTTCTTC

V gene: TRBV6-1
clone size: NA
J gene: TRBJ2-7
D gene: TRBD2
CDR3 protein: CASSEGASGLYEQYF
CDR3 DNA: TGTGCCAGCAGTGAAGGGGCTAGCGGACTCTACGAGCAGTACTTC

V gene: TRBV9
clone size: NA
J gene: TRBJ2-5
D gene: TRBD2
CDR3 protein: CASSVGAGGGGETQYF
CDR3 DNA: TGTGCCAGCAGCGTAGGGGCGGGAGGCGGAGGAGAGACCCAGTACTTC

V gene: TRBV11-2
clone size: NA
J gene: TRBJ2-1
D gene: NA
CDR3 protein: CASSFLPSLGPTGNEQFF
CDR3 DNA: TGTGCCAGCAGCTTCCTTCCCTCCCTGGGCCCGACGGGGAATGAGCAGTTCTTC

V gene: TRBV9
clone size: NA
J gene: TRBJ2-2
D gene: TRBD2
CDR3 protein: CASSLGLAGNTGELFF
CDR3 DNA: TGTGCCAGCAGCCTAGGACTAGCAGGCAACACCGGGGAGCTGTTTTTT

V gene: TRBV13
clone size: NA
J gene: TRBJ2-1
D gene: TRBD2
CDR3 protein: CASSLGTSGRKGNEQFF
CDR3 DNA: TGTGCCAGCAGCCTAGGGACTAGCGGGAGAAAGGGCAATGAGCAGTTCTTC

V gene: TRBV11-2
clone size: NA
J gene: TRBJ1-1
D gene: NA
CDR3 protein: CASSPARFADTEAFF
CDR3 DNA: TGTGCCAGCAGCCCAGCTAGGTTCGCGGACACTGAAGCTTTCTTT

V gene: TRBV12-3/TRBV12-4
clone size: NA
J gene: TRBJ1-2
D gene: NA
CDR3 protein: CASRGTGGYTF
CDR3 DNA: TGTGCCAGCAGAGGTACAGGTGGCTACACCTTC

V gene: TRBV9
clone size: NA
J gene: TRBJ2-1
D gene: TRBD2
CDR3 protein: CASSPASGRASIREQFF
CDR3 DNA: TGTGCCAGCAGCCCCGCTAGCGGGAGGGCCTCGATCCGTGAGCAGTTCTTC

V gene: TRBV15
clone size: NA
J gene: TRBJ2-3
D gene: TRBD1
CDR3 protein: CATSRVGWGTGTQYF
CDR3 DNA: TGTGCCACCAGCAGAGTGGGGTGGGGGACAGGAACGCAGTATTTT

V gene: TRBV7-6
clone size: NA
J gene: TRBJ1-1
D gene: TRBD1
CDR3 protein: CASRLWRGRETEAFF
CDR3 DNA: TGTGCCAGCAGGCTCTGGAGGGGGCGCGAGACTGAAGCTTTCTTT

V gene: TRBV2
clone size: NA
J gene: TRBJ2-1
D gene: TRBD2
CDR3 protein: CASRPGLAGENEQFF
CDR3 DNA: TGTGCCAGCAGGCCGGGCCTAGCGGGAGAAAATGAGCAGTTCTTC

V gene: TRBV27
clone size: NA
J gene: TRBJ1-1
D gene: NA
CDR3 protein: CASSQKLNTEAFF
CDR3 DNA: TGTGCCAGCAGTCAAAAATTGAACACTGAAGCTTTCTTT

V gene: TRBV5-6
clone size: NA
J gene: TRBJ2-1
D gene: NA
CDR3 protein: CASSENFGSTYNEQFF
CDR3 DNA: TGTGCCAGCAGCGAGAATTTTGGTTCTACCTACAATGAGCAGTTCTTC

V gene: TRBV28
clone size: NA
J gene: TRBJ1-2
D gene: TRBD1
CDR3 protein: CASSLQGADYGYTF
CDR3 DNA: TGTGCCAGCAGTCTACAGGGGGCGGACTATGGCTACACCTTC

V gene: TRBV20-1
clone size: NA
J gene: TRBJ1-1
D gene: TRBD1
CDR3 protein: CSASGAGQLNTEAFF
CDR3 DNA: TGCAGTGCTAGTGGCGCGGGACAGTTAAACACTGAAGCTTTCTTT

V gene: TRBV4-1
clone size: NA
J gene: TRBJ2-1
D gene: TRBD2
CDR3 protein: CASSRFGGTSGRTLSYNEQFF
CDR3 DNA: TGCGCCAGCAGCCGATTTGGAGGGACTAGCGGGAGAACCTTATCCTACAATGAGCAGTTCTTC

V gene: TRBV19
clone size: few
J gene: TRBJ2-7
D gene: NA
CDR3 protein: CASSIATESGEQYF
CDR3 DNA: TGTGCCAGTAGTATTGCCACAGAATCCGGCGAGCAGTACTTC

V gene: TRBV24-1
clone size: NA
J gene: TRBJ2-1
D gene: TRBD2
CDR3 protein: CATSDREGTYNEQFF
CDR3 DNA: TGTGCCACCAGTGATAGGGAGGGGACCTACAATGAGCAGTTCTTC